This T cell receptor beta chain was recovered during a study of T cell responses to AZD1222 COVID-19 vaccine. Study results and caveats: Spike-wide vaccine-associated CD4 TCRs dominated at 160-218 and 743-854.

Trimming cost V 4 bases and J 6 bases; bases outside gene matches: 11. Germline V gene lookup returns CDR1 KGHDR and CDR2 SFDVKD. This CDR3 comprises 17 residues. As for this clone: No antigen is known for it.

Only in-frame clones appear in the TCRdb table, and some are missing; sequencing was by immunoSEQ multiplex PCR. The data contain some 120,000 clones, 75% to 95% of them singletons. V usage is TRBV24-1 and J usage is TRBJ2-2; 9 positions agree with TRBD1. Sequencing was performed on peripheral blood, taken 28 days after the second dose of the MenACWY control vaccine. This sequence was found in an adult who received the MenACWY meningococcal vaccine as a control. CDR3 sequence reads: CATSDTDRGMLSGELFF. The CDR3 DNA reads as TGTGCCACCAGTGACACGGACAGGGGAATGTTGTCCGGGGAGCTGTTTTTT.